The sequence of this TCR beta chain was determined in a study of CD8+ T cells in alopecia areata. V was shortened by 5 bases and J by 3 bases, with 20 bases between the two germline ends. From germline, CDR1 is WSHSY and CDR2 SAAADI. The CDR3 length is 16 residues. It was cDNA, reverse transcribed from extracted RNA, that served as the sequencing template. Libraries were prepared by immunoSEQ multiplex PCR; TCRdb keeps only in-frame clonotypes and omits some of them. Here the sample spans 45,000 to 70,000 clones, almost 97% being singletons. Specimens obtained from alopecia areata patients comprised lesional scalp punch biopsies and peripheral blood. Separation by sorting yielded CD4+ and CD8+ T cells from PBMCs.

Material: CD8+ T cells sorted from blood, obtained at week 0. This TCR derives from a human donor with alopecia areata. The chain couples TRBV10-2 to TRBJ2-7; D is possibly TRBD1 or TRBD2 (5 bases each). The CDR3 protein is CASSQTPAGRVYEQYF. CDR3 nucleotide sequence: TGCGCCAGCAGTCAAACCCCGGCAGGGCGGGTCTACGAGCAGTACTTC.